A single sample gave rise to the 22 T cell receptor beta chains below, sequenced in a study of regulatory T cells in long-lasting Graves disease. Through Arm-PCR of CDR3 regions and iRepertoire HTBI primers, TCR beta libraries were built. From the multiplex PCR reads, TCRdb called clonotypes with MiXCR, one entry per CDR3 protein. This sample yields roughly 560,000 distinct CDR3 sequences, of which around 13% are seen a single time; 8.9% belongs to the top ten. As to time point: newly diagnosed GD, antithyroid drugs for less than 3 months. Isolated PBMC RNA provided the starting material for the TCR library. This sample also belongs to another study, concerning T cells in Graves' hyperthyroidism and ophthalmopathy.

The specimen comprised peripheral blood mononuclear cells (PBMCs), sampled at new diagnosis, from a patient treated with antithyroid drugs. The origin of the receptors is a woman in her 30s with Graves disease.

This clonotype was seen a handful of times. This chain uses TRBV29-1 with TRBJ2-6; no definite D call. The germline gives CDR1 SQVTM, CDR2 ANQGSEA. The CDR3 is made up of 14 amino acids. Trimming cost V 6 bases and J 0 bases, with 9 bases left between them. CDR3 region: CSVPGDSGANVLTF. CDR3 in DNA: TGCAGCGTCCCCGGAGACTCTGGGGCCAACGTCCTGACTTTC.

This chain uses TRBV19 with TRBJ1-5; D not resolved. Trimming pared 3 bases from V and 6 bases from J, leaving 12 bases between. The CDR3 length is 14 residues. Germline values: CDR1 LNHDA, CDR2 SQIVND (reference sequence). CDR3 bases: TGTGCCAGTAGTATCGAACGGTTTGGTCAGCCCCAGCATTTT. Encoded protein: CASSIERFGQPQHF.

This sequence joins TRBV28 and TRBJ1-5; no clear D. V was clipped by 6 bases and J by 0 bases, with 15 bases between them. The CDR3 is 16 amino acids. CDR1 and CDR2 (germline): MDHEN, SYDVKM. The CDR3 protein is CASSRGAGYSNQPQHF. CDR3 bases: TGTGCCAGCAGCCGCGGTGCGGGATATAGCAATCAGCCCCAGCATTTT.

With respect to this clonotype: The conserved phenylalanine or tryptophan normally closing the CDR3 is absent here, so this likely arose from a read error. V and J are TRBV9 and TRBJ2-1; TRBD2 aligns across 7 bases. With 4 bases clipped from V and 9 bases from J, the junction kept 10 bases outside the gene matches. The germline V gene has CDR1 SGDLS and CDR2 YYNGEE. The CDR3 consists of 14 residues. The CDR3: CASSPGGSIFEQFV. In DNA form, the CDR3 reads TGTGCCAGCAGCCCGGGCGGGAGTATTTTTGAGCAGTTCGTC.

This clonotype was recorded a few times. The chain uses TRBV24-1 and TRBJ1-2; 7 nucleotides line up with TRBD1. This CDR3 spans 14 amino acids. The germline CDR1 and CDR2 sequences are KGHDR and SFDVKD. V lost 4 bases to trimming and J lost 7 bases; unmatched junction nucleotides: 8. CDR3 coding DNA: TGTGCCACCAGTGACTACAGGGGCACGTCTGGCTACACCTTC. Amino acid sequence: CATSDYRGTSGYTF.

This clonotype was detected many times. This chain connects TRBV2 to TRBJ2-2; possibly TRBD2 for D (7 bases). CDR1 SNHLY and CDR2 FYNNEI come from the germline V gene. The length of the CDR3 is 15 residues. V dropped 7 bases and J dropped 3 bases, with 15 bases sitting between them. CDR3 bases: TGTGCCAGCAACCAACAGGGAGGGGACACCGGGGAGCTGTTTTTT. Its protein is CASNQQGGDTGELFF.

This clonotype showed up many times. The gene calls are TRBV27 and TRBJ2-1, with a weak D call TRBD2 (6 bases). CDR3 length equals 15 residues. Trimming stripped 6 bases from V and 0 bases from J, with 12 bases between. The V gene's germline CDR1 is MNHEY and CDR2 SMNVEV (reference sequence). CDR3 sequence: CASSRDFSSYNEQFF. CDR3 nucleotide sequence: TGTGCCAGCAGCCGGGACTTTAGCTCCTACAATGAGCAGTTCTTC.

This clonotype was seen a handful of times. The rearrangement uses TRBV6-1 and TRBJ2-1, with 9 bases matching TRBD2. J lost 7 bases, V lost 10 bases, and 8 bases had no gene match. Germline V gene data show CDR1 as MNHNS and CDR2 as SASEGT. CDR3 size: 13 residues. CDR3 residues: CATRGAGGNEQFF. The CDR3 bases are TGTGCCACCCGGGGAGCGGGAGGAAATGAGCAGTTCTTC.

This clonotype was seen only a few times. V usage is TRBV19 and J usage is TRBJ2-7, with TRBD2 matching over 12 bases. Germline V gives CDR1 LNHDA, CDR2 SQIVND (reference sequence). This CDR3 region has 18 residues. V gave up 3 bases and J gave up 5 bases; unmatched junction bases: 14. The CDR3 sequence: CASSIKQLAGGWDDEQYF. CDR3 DNA sequence: TGTGCCAGTAGTATCAAACAACTAGCGGGAGGTTGGGATGACGAGCAGTACTTC.

This clonotype was picked up many times. V is TRBV29-1 and J is TRBJ2-2; 11 nucleotides line up with TRBD2. The germline V gene has CDR1 SQVTM and CDR2 ANQGSEA. Losses at the gene ends were 5 bases for V and 4 bases for J; bases not matched to a gene: 6. The CDR3 is 15 amino acids. The CDR3 DNA sequence: TGCAGCGTTCAACTAGCGGGAGCGAGCACCGGGGAGCTGTTTTTT. It translates to CSVQLAGASTGELFF.

The rearrangement uses TRBV7-2 and TRBJ2-7, with D tentatively TRBD2 (6 bases). The CDR3 covers 17 residues. Trimming pared 8 bases from V and 0 bases from J, leaving 23 bases between. The germline V gene encodes CDR1 SGHTA and CDR2 FQGNSA. CDR3 sequence (DNA): TGTGCCAGCCTATCCGGGAGCTCCCCCTCCGGCTCCTACGAGCAGTACTTC. Amino acid sequence: CASLSGSSPSGSYEQYF.

This clonotype was counted a few times. V is TRBV9 and J is TRBJ2-7; no definite D call. This CDR3 is built from 13 residues. Trimming cost V 2 bases and J 9 bases, with 15 bases left between them. The germline V gene has CDR1 SGDLS and CDR2 YYNGEE. The CDR3 DNA reads TGTGCCAGCAGCGTCACAGTTTCGGGTGGGCAGTACTTC. Its protein is CASSVTVSGGQYF.

The chain is built from TRBV5-1 and TRBJ2-2; D could derive from TRBD1 or TRBD2 (5 bases each). Germline assignment: CDR1 SGHRS and CDR2 YFSETQ. This CDR3 contains 13 residues. V was shortened by 0 bases and J by 9 bases, with 9 bases between the two germline ends. In DNA, the CDR3 is TGCGCCAGCAGCTTGGCGGGGACCTGGGAGCTGTTTTTT. Protein: CASSLAGTWELFF.

This clonotype was detected only a few times. The chain combines TRBV14 with TRBJ1-4; a weak D match, TRBD1 (5 bases). Germline V CDR1 and CDR2: SGHDN, FVKESK. Trimming left V 1 base short and J 6 bases short, with 18 bases between. The CDR3 spans 17 residues. The CDR3 sequence: CASSQGVRQGGYEKLFF. The CDR3 DNA is TGTGCCAGCAGCCAAGGGGTTCGCCAGGGAGGGTATGAAAAACTGTTTTTT.

This clonotype was seen more than once but under ten times. The gene calls are TRBV6-1 and TRBJ1-2, with D possibly TRBD1 on 5 matching bases. Germline V gene lookup returns CDR1 MNHNS and CDR2 SASEGT. The V and J ends lost 6 bases and 0 bases respectively, with 14 bases between them. The CDR3 sequence is 15 residues long. The CDR3 sequence is CASRLPGQANYGYTF. CDR3 bases: TGTGCCAGCAGGTTACCAGGGCAAGCTAACTATGGCTACACCTTC.

This clonotype was seen repeatedly, ten times or more. This sequence joins TRBV18 and TRBJ2-1; the D is unclear. Per the germline V gene, CDR1 is KGHSH and CDR2 is LQKENI. The CDR3 has 14 residues. V was cut by 3 bases and J by 5 bases, with 11 bases left in between. The chain's CDR3 is CASSPPSDDNEQFF. DNA for the CDR3: TGTGCCAGCTCACCCCCGTCGGACGACAATGAGCAGTTCTTC.

The chain carries TRBV20-1 and TRBJ2-1; 8 positions match TRBD2. J gave up 6 bases and V 0 bases, and 7 bases lay outside the gene matches. This CDR3 has 15 residues. Germline V gene data show CDR1 as DFQATT and CDR2 as SNEGSKA (reference sequence). The CDR3 loop reads CSARDGVAGTNEQFF. DNA of the CDR3: TGCAGTGCTAGAGATGGGGTAGCGGGGACCAATGAGCAGTTCTTC.

This clonotype occurred many times. The chain is built from TRBV28 and TRBJ2-7, with D hard to call. V lost 7 bases and J lost 0, with 22 bases in between. The CDR3 runs to 17 residues. Germline lookup yields CDR1 MDHEN and CDR2 SYDVKM. The CDR3 region is CASKWSSRNLGSYEQYF. CDR3 nucleotide sequence: TGTGCCAGCAAATGGTCTTCAAGGAACCTCGGCTCCTACGAGCAGTACTTC.

This clonotype was found many times. The rearrangement joins TRBV9 to TRBJ2-7, with 13 bases matching TRBD2. The CDR3 length is 17 residues. Per germline, CDR1 SGDLS and CDR2 YYNGEE. V shed 4 bases, J shed 4 bases, and the junction held 11 bases outside the gene matches. CDR3 residues: CASSLTELAGGPYEQYF. The DNA for the CDR3 is TGTGCCAGCAGCTTAACGGAACTAGCGGGAGGGCCGTACGAGCAGTACTTC.

This clonotype was detected ten times or more. This sequence joins TRBV2 and TRBJ2-1; D is perhaps TRBD1 or TRBD2 (5 bases each). The V end lost 6 bases, the J end lost 7 bases, and 19 bases lay between the germline ends. The CDR3 contains 15 residues. CDR1 SNHLY and CDR2 FYNNEI come from the germline V gene. The CDR3 spells CASSQRGAGENEQFF. DNA for the CDR3: TGTGCCAGCAGCCAAAGAGGGGCGGGTGAAAATGAGCAGTTCTTC. Variable domain in full (rest from reference TRBV2 and TRBJ2-1): EPEVTQTPSHQVTQMGQEVILRCVPISNHLYFYWYRQILGQKVEFLVSFYNNEISEKSEIFDDQFSVERPDGSNFTLKIRSTKLEDSAMYFCASSQRGAGENEQFFGPGTRLTVL.

This clonotype was recorded at least ten times. The rearrangement joins TRBV19 to TRBJ2-3; TRBD1 matches at 7 bases. Germline V CDR1 and CDR2: LNHDA, SQIVND (reference sequence). V lost 9 bases to trimming and J lost 0 bases; unmatched junction nucleotides: 6. This CDR3 has 14 residues. CDR3: CASSADRSTDTQYF. CDR3 coding DNA: TGTGCCAGCAGTGCGGACAGGAGCACAGATACGCAGTATTTT.

In its sample, this clonotype was seen many times. J is TRBJ2-5 and V is TRBV3-1; a weak D match, TRBD1 (6 bases). Trimming pared 8 bases from V and 5 bases from J, leaving 12 bases between. The germline CDR1 and CDR2 sequences are LGHDT and YNNKEL (reference sequence). The CDR3 covers 12 residues. CDR3 region: CASGGSWETQYF. In DNA form, the CDR3 reads TGTGCCAGCGGGGGCTCATGGGAGACCCAGTACTTC.